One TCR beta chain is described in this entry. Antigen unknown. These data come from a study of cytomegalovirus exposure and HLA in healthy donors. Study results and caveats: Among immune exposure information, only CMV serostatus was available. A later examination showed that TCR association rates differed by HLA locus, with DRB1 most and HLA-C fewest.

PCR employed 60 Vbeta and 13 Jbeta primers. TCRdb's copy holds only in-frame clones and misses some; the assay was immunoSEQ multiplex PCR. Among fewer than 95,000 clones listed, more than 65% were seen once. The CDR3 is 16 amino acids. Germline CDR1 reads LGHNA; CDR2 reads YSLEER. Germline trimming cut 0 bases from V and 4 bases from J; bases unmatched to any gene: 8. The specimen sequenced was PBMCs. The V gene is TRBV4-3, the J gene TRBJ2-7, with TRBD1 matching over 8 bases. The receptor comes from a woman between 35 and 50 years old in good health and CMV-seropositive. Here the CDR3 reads CASSQELGQASYEQYF. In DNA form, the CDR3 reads TGCGCCAGCAGCCAAGAGCTGGGACAGGCATCATACGAGCAGTACTTC.